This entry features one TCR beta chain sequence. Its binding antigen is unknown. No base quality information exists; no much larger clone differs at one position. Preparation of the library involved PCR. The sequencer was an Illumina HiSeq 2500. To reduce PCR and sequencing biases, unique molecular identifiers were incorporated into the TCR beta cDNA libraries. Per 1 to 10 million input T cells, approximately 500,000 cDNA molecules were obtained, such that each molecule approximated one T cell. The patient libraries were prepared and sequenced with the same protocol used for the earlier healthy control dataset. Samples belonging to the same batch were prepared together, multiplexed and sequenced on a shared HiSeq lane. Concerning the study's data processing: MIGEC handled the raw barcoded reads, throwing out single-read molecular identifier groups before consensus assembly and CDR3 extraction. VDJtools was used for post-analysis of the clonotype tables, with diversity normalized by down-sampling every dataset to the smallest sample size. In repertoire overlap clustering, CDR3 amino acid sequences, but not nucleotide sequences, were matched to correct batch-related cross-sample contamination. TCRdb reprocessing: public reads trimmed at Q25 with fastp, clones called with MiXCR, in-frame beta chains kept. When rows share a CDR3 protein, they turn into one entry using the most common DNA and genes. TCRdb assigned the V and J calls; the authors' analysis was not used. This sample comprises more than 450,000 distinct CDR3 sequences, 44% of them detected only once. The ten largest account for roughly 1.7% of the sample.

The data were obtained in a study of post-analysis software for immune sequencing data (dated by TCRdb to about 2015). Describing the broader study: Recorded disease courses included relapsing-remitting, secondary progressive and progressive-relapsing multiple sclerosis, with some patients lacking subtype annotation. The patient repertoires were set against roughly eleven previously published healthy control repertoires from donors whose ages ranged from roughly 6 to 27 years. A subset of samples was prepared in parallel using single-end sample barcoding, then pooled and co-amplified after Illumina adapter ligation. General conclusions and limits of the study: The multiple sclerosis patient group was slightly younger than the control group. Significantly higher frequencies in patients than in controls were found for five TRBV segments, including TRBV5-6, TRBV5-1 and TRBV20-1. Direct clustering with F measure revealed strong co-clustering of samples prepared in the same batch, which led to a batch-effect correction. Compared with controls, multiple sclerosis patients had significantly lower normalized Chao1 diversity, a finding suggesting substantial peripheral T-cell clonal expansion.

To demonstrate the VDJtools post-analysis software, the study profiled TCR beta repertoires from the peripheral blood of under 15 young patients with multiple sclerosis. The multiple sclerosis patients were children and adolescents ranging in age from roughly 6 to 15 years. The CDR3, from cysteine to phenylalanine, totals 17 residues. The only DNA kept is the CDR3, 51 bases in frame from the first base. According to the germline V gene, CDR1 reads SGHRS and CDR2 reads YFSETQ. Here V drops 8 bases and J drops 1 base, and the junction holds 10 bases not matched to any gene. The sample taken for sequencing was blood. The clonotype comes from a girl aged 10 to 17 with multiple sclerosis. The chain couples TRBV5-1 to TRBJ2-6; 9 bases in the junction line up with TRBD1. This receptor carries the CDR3 CASYRDRVGSGANVLTF. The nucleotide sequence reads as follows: TGCGCCAGTTACCGGGACAGGGTAGGGTCTGGGGCCAACGTCCTGACTTTC.